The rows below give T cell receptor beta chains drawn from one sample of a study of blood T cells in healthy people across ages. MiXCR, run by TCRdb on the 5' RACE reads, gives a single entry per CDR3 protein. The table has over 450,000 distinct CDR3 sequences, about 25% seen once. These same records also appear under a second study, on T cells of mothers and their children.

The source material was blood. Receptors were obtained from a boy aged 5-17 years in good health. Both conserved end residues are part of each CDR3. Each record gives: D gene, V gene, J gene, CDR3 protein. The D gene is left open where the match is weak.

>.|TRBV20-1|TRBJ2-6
CSAPTGNIPGANVLTF
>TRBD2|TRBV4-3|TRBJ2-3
CASSQDLSTGGNADTQYF
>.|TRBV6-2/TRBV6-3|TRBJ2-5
CASSYSVGSKKTQYF
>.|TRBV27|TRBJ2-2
CASGSYTGELFF
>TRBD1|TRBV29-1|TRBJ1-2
CSVAGTGFGYTF
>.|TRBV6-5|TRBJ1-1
CASSYWLGRSTEAFF
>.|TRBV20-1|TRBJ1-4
CSAIPGQTNEKLFF
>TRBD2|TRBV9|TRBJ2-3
CASSVSGGSTDTQYF
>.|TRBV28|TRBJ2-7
CASSLGELSYEQYF
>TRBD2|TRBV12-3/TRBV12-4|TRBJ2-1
CASRKRGVYNEQFF
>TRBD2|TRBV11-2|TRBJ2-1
CASSRTGTSGYNEQFF
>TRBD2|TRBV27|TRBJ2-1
CASSPGASGYNEQFF
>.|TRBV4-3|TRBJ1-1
CASSQERRTEAFF
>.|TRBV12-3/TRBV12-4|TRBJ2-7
CASSPGREQYF
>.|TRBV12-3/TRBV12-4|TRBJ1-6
CASSLRYVDSYNSPLHF
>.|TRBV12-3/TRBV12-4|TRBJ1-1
CASSWLKLQVPTEAFF
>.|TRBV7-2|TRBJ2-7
CASTESPTYEQYF
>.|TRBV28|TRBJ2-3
CASSRAQNTQYF
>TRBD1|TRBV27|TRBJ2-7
CASSPPTGIYEQYF
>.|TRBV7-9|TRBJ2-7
CASSPGTRPYEQYF
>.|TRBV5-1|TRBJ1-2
CASSPVKDSGYTF
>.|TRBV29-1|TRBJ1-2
CSVAEGEGYGYTF
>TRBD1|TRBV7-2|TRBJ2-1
CASSRGQGPYNEQFF
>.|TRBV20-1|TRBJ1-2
CTPGGDYGYTF
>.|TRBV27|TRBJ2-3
CASSFRPTRTDTQYF
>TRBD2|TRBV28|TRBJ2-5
CASSSRTSGRARETQYF
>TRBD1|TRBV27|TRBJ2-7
CASSHTDRSYEQYF
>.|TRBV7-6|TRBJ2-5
CASRGRENQETQYF
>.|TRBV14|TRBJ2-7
CASSRVGASSYEQYF
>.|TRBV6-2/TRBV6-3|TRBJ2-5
CASSYDEKPVAQYF
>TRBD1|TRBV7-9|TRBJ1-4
CASSRTGGLFF
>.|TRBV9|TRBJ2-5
CASSATFPTQYF
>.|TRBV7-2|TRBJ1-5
CASGGYNQPQHF
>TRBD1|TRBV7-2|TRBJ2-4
CASSLDDRVGAKNIQYF
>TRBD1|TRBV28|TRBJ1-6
CASTRDRGLDSPLHF
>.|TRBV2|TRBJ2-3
CASSEGVSSTDTQYF
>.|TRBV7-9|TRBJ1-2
CASSPRVGSYGYTF
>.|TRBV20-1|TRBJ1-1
CSASKQGVGTEAFF
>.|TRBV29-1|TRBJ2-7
CSVDSGRNYEQYF
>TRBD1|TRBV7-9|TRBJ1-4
CASSTRDSNEKLFF
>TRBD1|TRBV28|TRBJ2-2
CASSPALQGTGELFF
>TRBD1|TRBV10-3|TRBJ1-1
CAISDSRQGGTETFF
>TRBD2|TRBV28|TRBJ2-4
CASSQIAGGGTKNIQYF
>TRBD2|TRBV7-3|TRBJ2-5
CASSLGPAGGVLETQYF
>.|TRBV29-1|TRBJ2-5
CSVAGRDSGETQYF
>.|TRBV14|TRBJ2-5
CASSQDSQETQYF
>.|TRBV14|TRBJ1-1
CASSQEMNTEAFF
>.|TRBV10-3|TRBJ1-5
CAISESGQGNQPQHF
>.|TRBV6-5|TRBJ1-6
CASRRLDYNSPLHF
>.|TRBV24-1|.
CATSDPPGNGVYNEQFF
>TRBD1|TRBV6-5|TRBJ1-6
CASNPGQGGSPLHF